The 10 T cell receptor beta chains below all came from one sample that was sequenced in a study of CD8+ T cells in alopecia areata. About 5 patients' sorted CD4+ cells yielded CD25+CD127- cells. Investigators isolated RNA and reverse transcribed it into cDNA to act as the sequencing template. Sequencing was performed with immunoSEQ multiplex PCR; in TCRdb, only in-frame clones are kept and a portion is missing. Altogether about 37,000 clones are present, over 50% being singletons, with the ten largest covering approximately 2%. Sequenced sample: CD4+ Tregs sorted from blood. The origin of the receptors is a human donor with alopecia areata.

The chain is built from TRBV18 and TRBJ2-7, with 9 bases lining up with TRBD1. The CDR3 contains 15 residues. J lost 4 bases, V lost 4 bases, and 8 bases had no gene match. Germline CDR1 is KGHSH and CDR2 is LQKENI. The CDR3 sequence is CASSLRTGALYEQYF. Written as DNA, the CDR3 is TGTGCCAGCTCACTACGGACAGGGGCTCTATACGAGCAGTACTTC. The full variable domain, rest sourced from reference TRBV18 and TRBJ2-7, is NAGVMQNPRHLVRRRGQEARLRCSPMKGHSHVYWYRQLPEEGLKFMVYLQKENIIDESGMPKERFSAEFPKEGPSILRIQQVVRGDSAAYFCASSLRTGALYEQYFGPGTRLTVT.

V gene TRBV18 combines with J gene TRBJ2-3, with a tentative D call TRBD2 (6 bases). V was cut by 5 bases and J by 1 base, with 13 bases left in between. The CDR3 length is 15 residues. Looked up from germline, CDR1 is KGHSH and CDR2 is LQKENI. The CDR3 loop is CASSITSQGTDTQYF. The CDR3 nucleotides are TGTGCCAGCTCAATAACTAGCCAAGGCACAGATACGCAGTATTTT.

V and J are TRBV11-1 and TRBJ2-1; 8 nucleotides match TRBD1. The CDR3 consists of 16 residues. CDR1 SGHAT and CDR2 FQDESV come from the germline V gene (reference sequence). V lost 1 base to trimming and J lost 10 bases; unmatched junction nucleotides: 12. The CDR3 here is CASSLVGAGGGFEQFF. CDR3 in DNA: TGTGCCAGCAGCTTAGTCGGCGCAGGGGGCGGGTTCGAGCAGTTCTTC.

The gene calls are TRBV5-1 and TRBJ2-7; 11 bases are a match to TRBD2. V gave up 1 base and J gave up 6 bases; unmatched junction bases: 6. Germline CDR1 reads SGHRS; CDR2 reads YFSETQ. The length of the CDR3 is 15 residues. This chain's CDR3 is CASSLSGLAGGEQYF. CDR3 DNA: TGCGCCAGCAGCTTGTCTGGGCTAGCGGGGGGCGAGCAGTACTTC. The whole variable domain, filled in from reference TRBV5-1 and TRBJ2-7, reads KAGVTQTPRYLIKTRGQQVTLSCSPISGHRSVSWYQQTPGQGLQFLFEYFSETQRNKGNFPGRFSGRQFSNSRSEMNVSTLELGDSALYLCASSLSGLAGGEQYFGPGTRLTVT.

The chain is built from TRBV2 and TRBJ2-4; D might be TRBD2 (7 bases). The germline V gene encodes CDR1 SNHLY and CDR2 FYNNEI. V was trimmed by 2 bases and J by 7 bases, leaving 15 bases between them. CDR3 length equals 15 residues. The CDR3 region has the DNA TGTGCCAGCAGTGAACGGGGGCTTAGCGGGAACATTCAGTACTTC. Protein product: CASSERGLSGNIQYF.

The genes are TRBV7-9 and TRBJ2-7; tentative D call: TRBD1 (6 bases). The CDR3 contains 14 residues. The germline gives CDR1 SEHNR, CDR2 FQNEAQ (reference sequence). Between the trimmed V and J ends, which lost 5 bases and 1 base, there was a span of 12 bases. This chain's CDR3 is CASSVQGVSYEQYF. The CDR3 nucleotides are TGTGCCAGCAGCGTACAGGGAGTGTCCTACGAGCAGTACTTC.

This sequence joins TRBV6-1 and TRBJ2-7, with 9 nucleotides matching TRBD2. Germline V CDR1 and CDR2: MNHNS, SASEGT. CDR3 size: 15 residues. V lost 6 bases, J lost 1 base, and 7 bases stayed unmatched. The CDR3 region is CASSPLAGGSYEQYF. DNA of the CDR3: TGTGCCAGCAGCCCACTCGCGGGAGGGTCCTACGAGCAGTACTTC.

The chain combines TRBV7-9 with TRBJ1-2; weak D call: TRBD1 (5 bases). Germline V gene data show CDR1 as SEHNR and CDR2 as FQNEAQ (reference sequence). This CDR3 region has 15 residues. V lost 5 bases to trimming and J lost 0 bases, with 13 bases between them. Here the CDR3 DNA reads TGTGCCAGCAGCCAGGGCGGTCCAACTAACTATGGCTACACCTTC. Encoded protein: CASSQGGPTNYGYTF.

CDR3 region: CASSSTNSENQPQHF. As DNA, the CDR3 is TGTGCCAGCAGCTCCACAAACAGCGAGAATCAGCCCCAGCATTTT. The genes are TRBV7-9 and TRBJ1-5; D call uncertain. Trimming cost V 4 bases and J 4 bases, with 14 bases left between them. The CDR3 is 15 residues long. Germline CDR1 is SEHNR and CDR2 is FQNEAQ (reference sequence).

The chain's CDR3 is CASSSTWGVGQPQHF. CDR3 DNA sequence: TGTGCCAGCAGCTCAACCTGGGGTGTGGGTCAGCCCCAGCATTTT. The chain recombines TRBV7-8 with TRBJ1-5; D unclear. Germline V gene data show CDR1 as SGHVS and CDR2 as FQNEAQ. V lost 4 bases to trimming and J lost 6 bases, with 16 bases between them. The CDR3 sequence is 15 residues long.